The clone carrying this T cell receptor beta chain appeared a few times. The antigen remains undetermined. This specimen comes from a study of T cell repertoires in cytomegalovirus infection. From the reads, TCRdb called clonotypes with MiXCR, one entry per CDR3 protein. The table shows over 95,000 distinct CDR3 sequences, with around 31% occurring only once. The TCR originated in a human donor in good health (CMV status not recorded). Some clones in this sample may be carry-over from other donors' samples. The specimen comprised CD8+ T cells from cultured PBMCs, sampled from culture after CMV antigen stimulation.

CDR3 DNA sequence: TGTGCCAGCAGTGGAGGGACAGGGCATTTAGAGCAGTACTTC. Its translation: CASSGGTGHLEQYF. The chain joins TRBV6-5 to TRBJ2-7; 9 bases agree with TRBD1. The ends lost 5 bases at V and 7 bases at J; junction bases unmatched: 9. This CDR3 has 14 residues. CDR1 and CDR2 from the germline V gene are MNHEY and SVGAGI.